These T cell receptor beta chains were read from a single sample in a study of beta chain features in type 1 diabetes. Repertoires were generated with immunoSEQ multiplex PCR, while TCRdb's copy carries only in-frame clones and drops some. Of about 250,000 clones in the sample, approximately 10% are singletons; the top ten hold more than 0.015%. What was sequenced was naive CD4+ T cells from blood. Receptor source: a man in his thirties or forties with type 1 diabetes. Both conserved end residues are part of each CDR3. D genes are given only for firm matches. A clone size is listed for some rows: how often the clone was seen (once, few, many), or a class if it is expanded.

d_call j_call cdr3_length clone_size v_call cdr3_aa cdr3_nt
. TRBJ2-7 14 few TRBV7-2 CASSLALGSREQYF TGTGCCAGCAGCTTGGCCCTGGGCAGCCGCGAGCAGTACTTC
. TRBJ2-7 15 few TRBV5-6 CASTSRRGPSYEQYF TGTGCCAGCACCTCAAGGCGGGGGCCCTCCTACGAGCAGTACTTC
. TRBJ1-6 15 few TRBV9 CASSPGGARNSPLHF TGTGCCAGCAGCCCTGGGGGGGCGCGGAATTCACCCCTCCACTTT
. TRBJ2-7 13 few TRBV28 CASRTDRNYEQYF TGTGCCAGCAGAACCGACAGGAACTACGAGCAGTACTTC
TRBD1 TRBJ2-1 13 few TRBV29-1 CSVEDQGGLWEFF TGCAGCGTTGAAGATCAAGGGGGCCTCTGGGAGTTCTTC
TRBD1 TRBJ1-1 14 . TRBV2 CASSTTQGVTEAFF TGTGCCTCATCAACAACTCAGGGGGTCACTGAAGCTTTCTTT
TRBD1 TRBJ2-5 16 . TRBV5-1 CASTRPGTGTAETQYF TGCGCCAGCACGCGGCCCGGGACAGGGACGGCAGAGACCCAGTACTTC
TRBD2 TRBJ2-1 16 . TRBV5-4 CASSLMGSTSGGWQFF TGTGCCAGCAGCTTGATGGGGTCCACTAGCGGGGGGTGGCAGTTCTTC
. TRBJ2-6 17 . TRBV4-2 CASSQAGLSSGANVLTF TGTGCCAGCAGCCAAGCTGGGCTTAGCTCTGGGGCCAACGTCCTGACTTTC
. TRBJ1-5 13 few TRBV30 CAWSGGGDQPQHF TGTGCCTGGAGTGGAGGGGGGGATCAGCCCCAGCATTTT
. TRBJ2-5 14 few TRBV28 CASSSGDSQETQYF TGTGCCAGCAGTTCGGGGGATTCCCAAGAGACCCAGTACTTC
. TRBJ2-7 14 few TRBV9 CASSPGRAPYEQYF TGTGCCAGCAGCCCTGGGCGTGCCCCCTACGAGCAGTACTTC
TRBD2 TRBJ2-1 15 few TRBV28 CASSPGGRVYNEQFF TGTGCCAGCAGCCCCGGGGGGAGGGTCTACAATGAGCAGTTCTTC
. TRBJ2-6 16 few TRBV7-3 CASSASAWSGANVLTF TGTGCCAGCAGCGCCTCCGCGTGGTCTGGGGCCAACGTCCTGACTTTC
TRBD1 TRBJ1-1 14 few TRBV5-1 CASRAGQENTEAFF TGCGCCAGCAGGGCTGGACAGGAGAACACTGAAGCTTTCTTT
TRBD1 TRBJ2-2 14 . TRBV29-1 CSARGQGGAGELFF TGCAGCGCCCGCGGACAGGGGGGGGCCGGGGAGCTGTTTTTT
TRBD1 TRBJ1-5 15 . TRBV5-1 CASSYTGQPGEPQHF TGCGCCAGCAGCTATACGGGACAGCCAGGGGAGCCCCAGCATTTT
. TRBJ2-7 11 . TRBV28 CASTLRDEQYF TGTGCCAGCACGTTGAGGGACGAGCAGTACTTC
. TRBJ2-5 13 . TRBV18 CASSPRQEETQYF TGTGCCAGCTCACCTCGACAGGAAGAGACCCAGTACTTC
. TRBJ2-7 16 few TRBV4-3 CASSQDRVPLGDEQYF TGCGCCAGCAGCCAAGACCGGGTCCCCCTAGGCGACGAGCAGTACTTC
TRBD1 TRBJ2-4 16 . TRBV30 CAWSRQGALGKNIQYF TGTGCCTGGAGTCGACAGGGGGCGTTGGGTAAAAACATTCAGTACTTC
TRBD1 TRBJ2-1 14 few TRBV29-1 CSVYRGLSYNEQFF TGCAGCGTTTACAGGGGGCTATCCTACAATGAGCAGTTCTTC
. TRBJ2-7 14 . TRBV10-3 CAISDPGRSYEQYF TGTGCCATCAGTGACCCCGGGAGATCCTACGAGCAGTACTTC
. TRBJ2-2 14 . TRBV5-1 CASSPGWDTGELFF TGCGCCAGCTCCCCAGGGTGGGACACCGGGGAGCTGTTTTTT
. TRBJ2-2 14 . TRBV5-1 CASSLDGSTGELFF TGCGCCAGCAGCCTCGACGGGAGCACCGGGGAGCTGTTTTTT
TRBD1 TRBJ1-4 15 few TRBV2 CASSGQGWTNEKLFF TGTGCCAGCAGTGGACAGGGGTGGACTAATGAAAAACTGTTTTTT
TRBD2 TRBJ2-7 15 . TRBV5-6 CASSPLAGVYDAQYF TGTGCCAGCAGCCCCCTAGCGGGGGTCTACGATGCGCAGTACTTC
. TRBJ2-5 13 . TRBV9 CASSVVGGETQYF TGTGCCAGCAGCGTAGTCGGAGGAGAGACCCAGTACTTC
. TRBJ1-1 16 . TRBV5-1 CASSLVGGSMNTEAFF TGCGCCAGCAGCTTGGTTGGGGGCAGCATGAACACTGAAGCTTTCTTT
. TRBJ1-6 12 few TRBV14 CASSQDSGSLHF TGTGCCAGCAGCCAAGACTCGGGTTCCCTCCACTTT
. TRBJ2-2 13 few TRBV9 CASSVSGIGELFF TGTGCCAGCAGCGTATCCGGGATCGGGGAGCTGTTTTTT
. TRBJ1-1 13 few TRBV7-9 CASSPGQATEAFF TGTGCCAGCAGTCCAGGGCAAGCGACTGAAGCTTTCTTT
TRBD1 TRBJ2-5 15 few TRBV9 CASSPGTGARETQYF TGTGCCAGCAGCCCCGGGACAGGGGCACGGGAGACCCAGTACTTC
. TRBJ2-3 11 . TRBV7-3 CASSGGDTQYF TGTGCCAGCAGCGGGGGGGATACGCAGTATTTT
. TRBJ1-5 12 . TRBV29-1 CSEEQDNQPQHF TGCAGCGAGGAACAGGACAATCAGCCCCAGCATTTT
. TRBJ1-6 16 . TRBV6-6 CASSYSTVKGNSPLHF TGTGCCAGCAGTTACTCGACGGTAAAGGGGAATTCACCCCTCCACTTT
. TRBJ1-5 15 few TRBV7-2 CASSSRISGNQPQHF TGTGCCAGCAGCTCCAGGATTTCGGGCAATCAGCCCCAGCATTTT
. TRBJ2-7 15 . TRBV5-4 CASSRRDRSSYEQYF TGTGCCAGCAGCAGGAGGGACCGCAGCTCCTACGAGCAGTACTTC
TRBD2 TRBJ2-3 16 . TRBV7-2 CASVRSGTTSTDTQYF TGTGCCAGCGTCCGCTCCGGGACTACTTCCACAGATACGCAGTATTTT
. TRBJ1-4 15 few TRBV28 CASSFPGGSNEKLFF TGTGCCAGCAGTTTCCCGGGGGGCAGTAATGAAAAACTGTTTTTT
. TRBJ2-5 15 . TRBV7-2 CASSTTGQREVSQYF TGTGCCAGCAGCACCACGGGACAACGGGAAGTGTCCCAGTACTTC
. TRBJ2-1 13 . TRBV7-9 CASSLGLYNEQFF TGTGCCAGCAGCTTAGGACTTTACAATGAGCAGTTCTTC
TRBD1 TRBJ1-2 17 . TRBV4-1 CASSQAPTRTGGDGYTF TGCGCCAGCAGCCAAGCCCCGACCCGGACAGGGGGCGATGGCTACACCTTC
. TRBJ1-2 13 . TRBV9 CASSHGTLYGYTF TGTGCCAGCAGCCACGGGACACTCTATGGCTACACCTTC
. TRBJ2-6 15 . TRBV28 CASTTPTSGANVLTF TGTGCCAGCACCACTCCCACCTCTGGGGCCAACGTCCTGACTTTC
. TRBJ1-1 15 . TRBV18 CASSPGPGVNTEAFF TGTGCCAGCTCCCCGGGACCGGGGGTGAACACTGAAGCTTTCTTT
. TRBJ2-7 11 . TRBV2 CARQGSHEQYF TGTGCCAGGCAGGGCTCCCACGAGCAGTACTTC
. TRBJ2-7 16 . TRBV5-4 CASSLAGSGHPYEQYF TGTGCCAGCAGCTTGGCCGGTAGCGGCCACCCCTACGAGCAGTACTTC
. TRBJ2-3 14 . TRBV2 CASTPAVTADTQYF TGTGCCAGCACCCCCGCGGTAACCGCAGATACGCAGTATTTT
TRBD2 TRBJ2-5 15 . TRBV5-1 CASSLAAGGRETQYF TGCGCCAGCAGCTTGGCGGCGGGGGGGCGTGAGACCCAGTACTTC
. TRBJ1-1 15 . TRBV28 CASSLVHSGNTEAFF TGTGCCAGCAGTTTAGTGCACAGCGGGAACACTGAAGCTTTCTTT
. TRBJ1-5 13 few TRBV5-1 CASSFTGNQPQHF TGCGCCAGCAGCTTTACAGGCAATCAGCCCCAGCATTTT
TRBD1 TRBJ2-7 13 . TRBV6-5 CASRRTGGPEQYF TGTGCCAGCAGACGTACAGGGGGCCCTGAGCAGTACTTC
. TRBJ1-6 16 . TRBV9 CASSKTAPQMNSPLHF TGTGCCAGCAGCAAGACAGCTCCCCAAATGAATTCACCCCTCCACTTT
TRBD2 TRBJ2-2 16 few TRBV10-2 CASSEWGGKLTGELFF TGCGCCAGCAGTGAATGGGGGGGGAAACTCACCGGGGAGCTGTTTTTT
TRBD2 TRBJ2-7 15 . TRBV18 CASFRGGAGDYEQYF TGTGCCAGCTTCCGCGGGGGAGCGGGAGACTACGAGCAGTACTTC
TRBD1 TRBJ2-1 14 few TRBV28 CASTGTGTRGEQFF TGTGCCAGCACCGGGACAGGCACAAGGGGTGAGCAGTTCTTC
TRBD1 TRBJ1-1 13 . TRBV29-1 CSAHRQGNTEAFF TGCAGCGCACATCGACAGGGCAACACTGAAGCTTTCTTT
. TRBJ2-1 15 . TRBV6-1 CASSEQGSSYNEQFF TGTGCCAGCAGTGAACAGGGAAGCTCCTACAATGAGCAGTTCTTC